This T cell receptor (beta chain) emerged from a study of T cell repertoires in cytomegalovirus infection. Study information: Carrying CMV and the relevant HLA type showed in public TCR beta signatures.

This clonotype was recorded many times. The antigen is undetermined. TCRdb itself ran the reads through MiXCR, one entry per CDR3 protein. This table holds about 260,000 distinct CDR3 sequences, roughly 13% found once. J was trimmed by 5 bases and V by 1 base; bases with no gene match: 3. CDR1 is SGHVS, CDR2 FQNEAQ, per germline. CDR3 length: 16 residues. Study results and caveats: People with CMV and the relevant HLA were identified by cumulative public TCR beta family frequency. The response measured ex vivo was dominated by TCR beta clonotypes (HLA-C-restricted and CMV-specific).

Source material: PBMCs. This receptor was taken from a human donor in good health (CMV status not recorded). Some clones in this sample may be carry-over from other donors' samples. The chain combines TRBV7-8 with TRBJ1-5; 12 bases fit TRBD1. The CDR3 DNA sequence: TGTGCCAGCAGCTTAGAAGGGACAGGGGGCTATCAGCCCCAGCATTTT. This gives the protein CASSLEGTGGYQPQHF.